Below, 29 T cell receptor beta chains from the same sample are listed, as sequenced in a study of T cell changes during pregnancy in multiple sclerosis. Generated by immunoSEQ multiplex PCR, the TCRdb table keeps only in-frame clones and is missing some. The sample carries some 40,000 clones, 80% to 90% recorded once. This specimen consisted of CD4+ T cells from peripheral blood mononuclear cells, obtained in the first trimester of pregnancy. These receptors were collected from a female donor with multiple sclerosis, enrolled in a pregnancy study.

The CDR3 nucleotides read TGTGCCAGTAGTATTATGGGAGGGAGGAATCAGCCCCAGCATTTT. It yields the protein CASSIMGGRNQPQHF. V usage is TRBV19 and J usage is TRBJ1-5; D unresolved. The CDR3 is 15 residues long. Trimming cost V 3 bases and J 4 bases, with 13 bases left between them. Germline V lookup: CDR1 LNHDA, CDR2 SQIVND (reference sequence).

V gene TRBV18 combines with J gene TRBJ1-3; TRBD1 matches 12 bases. The V gene's germline CDR1 is KGHSH and CDR2 LQKENI. V lost 6 bases, J lost 0 bases, and 12 bases stayed unmatched. This CDR3 is built from 19 residues. The chain's CDR3 is CASSLNPGQGALSGNTIYF. As DNA, the CDR3 is TGTGCCAGCTCCCTTAATCCGGGACAGGGGGCGCTCTCTGGAAACACCATATATTTT. Together with reference TRBV18 and TRBJ1-3, the CDR3 gives the full variable domain: NAGVMQNPRHLVRRRGQEARLRCSPMKGHSHVYWYRQLPEEGLKFMVYLQKENIIDESGMPKERFSAEFPKEGPSILRIQQVVRGDSAAYFCASSLNPGQGALSGNTIYFGEGSWLTVV.

Only a few counts were recorded for this clone. The chain carries TRBV7-9 and TRBJ2-1; D may be TRBD2 (5 bases). The germline V gene has CDR1 SEHNR and CDR2 FQNEAQ (reference sequence). Trimming left V 5 bases short and J 6 bases short, with 17 bases between. The CDR3 has 15 residues. The DNA for the CDR3 is TGTGCCAGCAGCCCCAGACGGGGTAGTAGCAATGAGCAGTTCTTC. Its protein is CASSPRRGSSNEQFF.

V and J are TRBV5-1 and TRBJ2-3; no firm D call. Trimming removed 7 bases at V and 6 bases at J, with 15 bases between. The CDR3 has 13 amino acids. From germline, CDR1 is SGHRS and CDR2 YFSETQ. CDR3 protein: CASARGRMDTQYF. CDR3 DNA sequence: TGCGCCAGCGCTCGAGGTCGAATGGATACGCAGTATTTT.

The V call is TRBV7-2, the J call TRBJ2-1; possible D gene TRBD1, 5 bases. This CDR3 contains 14 residues. Germline values: CDR1 SGHTA, CDR2 FQGNSA. V lost 5 bases to trimming and J lost 6 bases, with 14 bases between them. The CDR3: CASSPILGVNEQFF. In nucleotides, the CDR3 is TGTGCCAGCAGCCCGATCTTAGGGGTCAATGAGCAGTTCTTC.

This clone was observed once. V is TRBV11-1 and J is TRBJ2-7, with TRBD1 matching 8 bases. This CDR3 comprises 17 residues. CDR1 and CDR2 (germline): SGHAT, FQDESV (reference sequence). Trimming took 6 bases from V and 2 from J; bases not matched to a gene: 15. CDR3 nucleotides: TGTGCCAGCAGATTATCCCTCGCGACAGGGGATACCTACGAGCAGTACTTC. Residues: CASRLSLATGDTYEQYF.

This chain joins TRBV6-5 and TRBJ2-2; D not certain. Trimming removed 0 bases from V and 4 bases from J, with 9 bases in between. The germline gives CDR1 MNHEY, CDR2 SVGAGI. The CDR3 is 15 amino acids. CDR3 sequence: CASSYSYQSTGELFF. The CDR3 nucleotides are TGTGCCAGCAGTTACTCGTACCAGTCCACCGGGGAGCTGTTTTTT.

The gene calls are TRBV9 and TRBJ1-5; tentative D call: TRBD1 (5 bases). Per the germline V gene, CDR1 is SGDLS and CDR2 is YYNGEE. The V gene lost 0 bases and the J gene lost 5 bases, with 12 bases spanning the gap. CDR3 length: 15 residues. CDR3 sequence: CASSVGGDHHQPQHF. As DNA, the CDR3 is TGTGCCAGCAGCGTAGGGGGCGATCACCATCAGCCCCAGCATTTT.

This chain links TRBV7-9 with TRBJ1-2, with TRBD1 matching 8 bases. V gave up 3 bases and J gave up 6 bases; unmatched junction bases: 6. The CDR3 covers 14 residues. Germline lookup yields CDR1 SEHNR and CDR2 FQNEAQ (reference sequence). CDR3: CASSFSGGTDGYTF. The CDR3 coding sequence is TGTGCCAGCAGCTTCTCAGGGGGCACGGATGGCTACACCTTC.

This chain joins TRBV11-3 and TRBJ2-7, with D unclear. The CDR3 is 15 residues long. Between the trimmed V and J ends, which lost 5 bases and 6 bases, there was a span of 20 bases. The V gene's germline CDR1 is SGHNT and CDR2 YENEEA. The CDR3 here is CASSLNGDGSGEQYF. CDR3 nucleotides: TGTGCCAGCAGCCTCAACGGTGATGGTTCGGGCGAGCAGTACTTC.

The rearrangement uses TRBV30 and TRBJ2-7; D is unresolved. The V gene's germline CDR1 is GTSNPN and CDR2 SVGIG (reference sequence). V was trimmed by 5 bases and J by 0 bases, leaving 5 bases between them. This CDR3 has 11 residues. The CDR3 nucleotides read TGTGCCTGGCAGGTCTCCTACGAGCAGTACTTC. Residues: CAWQVSYEQYF.

The rearrangement joins TRBV27 to TRBJ1-4; TRBD1 aligns across 7 bases. The CDR3 runs 15 residues. J was trimmed by 5 bases and V by 4 bases; bases with no gene match: 7. Germline V gene data show CDR1 as MNHEY and CDR2 as SMNVEV (reference sequence). CDR3 nucleotide sequence: TGTGCCAGCAGTTACCAGACAGGGATAAATGAAAAACTGTTTTTT. It codes for CASSYQTGINEKLFF. Based on the CDR3 plus reference TRBV27 and TRBJ1-4, the full variable domain is EAQVTQNPRYLITVTGKKLTVTCSQNMNHEYMSWYRQDPGLGLRQIYYSMNVEVTDKGDVPEGYKVSRKEKRNFPLILESPSPNQTSLYFCASSYQTGINEKLFFGSGTQLSVL.

V and J are TRBV30 and TRBJ1-3; a weak D match, TRBD1 (6 bases). Germline values: CDR1 GTSNPN, CDR2 SVGIG (reference sequence). This CDR3 spans 13 amino acids. Deletions cut 3 bases from V and 4 bases from J, with 10 bases between. CDR3 DNA sequence: TGTGCCTGGAGGAAGGGACAAGGAAACACCATATATTTT. It encodes CAWRKGQGNTIYF.

The rearrangement links TRBV5-1 to TRBJ1-6; 9 bases map to TRBD1. Trimming at V came to 0 bases and at J to 9 bases, leaving 1 base not matched to a gene. The germline gives CDR1 SGHRS, CDR2 YFSETQ. CDR3 length: 14 amino acids. CDR3 in amino acids: CASSLDRGLSPLHF. The DNA for the CDR3 is TGCGCCAGCAGCTTGGACAGGGGGCTTTCACCCCTCCACTTT.

The chain joins TRBV29-1 to TRBJ2-1, with 10 bases that match TRBD2. This CDR3 has 14 amino acids. Looked up from germline, CDR1 is SQVTM and CDR2 is ANQGSEA. J gave up 5 bases and V 4 bases, and 5 bases lay outside the gene matches. The DNA for the CDR3 is TGCAGCGTTGGAGAACTAGCGGGAAACAATGAGCAGTTCTTC. The encoded protein is CSVGELAGNNEQFF.

This clone was observed once. The rearrangement joins TRBV19 to TRBJ1-1; possible D gene TRBD1, 6 bases. CDR3 length: 15 residues. The V end lost 7 bases, the J end lost 1 base, and 16 bases lay between the germline ends. CDR1 is LNHDA and CDR2 is SQIVND in the germline V gene (reference sequence). The CDR3, as DNA: TGTGCCAGTACTCCTCAACAGGGACGGAACACTGAAGCTTTCTTT. This translates into CASTPQQGRNTEAFF. Full variable domain (rest looked up from reference TRBV19 and TRBJ1-1): DGGITQSPKYLFRKEGQNVTLSCEQNLNHDAMYWYRQDPGQGLRLIYYSQIVNDFQKGDIAEGYSVSREKKESFPLTVTSAQKNPTAFYLCASTPQQGRNTEAFFGQGTRLTVV.

The rearrangement uses TRBV7-6 and TRBJ2-5, with TRBD1 matching over 10 bases. V gave up 1 base and J gave up 4 bases; unmatched junction bases: 3. Germline V gives CDR1 SGHVS, CDR2 FNYEAQ. CDR3 length: 15 residues. CDR3 amino acids: CASSLETGGVETQYF. In nucleotides, the CDR3 is TGTGCCAGCAGCTTAGAGACAGGGGGCGTAGAGACCCAGTACTTC.

The chain carries TRBV11-3 and TRBJ2-5; unclear D gene. The CDR3 is 13 amino acids. The germline gives CDR1 SGHNT, CDR2 YENEEA. Trimming removed 4 bases from V and 4 bases from J, with 10 bases in between. The CDR3, as DNA: TGTGCCAGCAGCTACAGTGCATCAGAGACCCAGTACTTC. As protein: CASSYSASETQYF.

This clone was found a few times. The gene calls are TRBV19 and TRBJ2-7; 10 bases match TRBD2. CDR3 length: 15 residues. The J segment lost 5 bases and the V segment lost 2 bases, leaving 6 bases of the junction unmatched. In germline, CDR1 is LNHDA, CDR2 SQIVND (reference sequence). CDR3 sequence (DNA): TGTGCCAGTAGTATAAGAGCGGGAGGGCCCCACGAGCAGTACTTC. This encodes CASSIRAGGPHEQYF.

The chain combines TRBV28 with TRBJ1-2; the D gene is possibly TRBD1 (5 bases). Trimming left V 7 bases short and J 0 bases short, with 33 bases between. The germline gives CDR1 MDHEN, CDR2 SYDVKM. The CDR3 spans 21 residues. CDR3 sequence (DNA): TGTGCCAGCATTCCACTTGGGACTTCGCAACACCCTTATTCTACTAACTATGGCTACACCTTC. Encoded protein: CASIPLGTSQHPYSTNYGYTF.

Here the CDR3 reads CASSVTRDRGYNEQFF. For the CDR3, the DNA is TGTGCCAGCAGCGTCACAAGGGACAGGGGGTACAATGAGCAGTTCTTC. The rearrangement links TRBV9 to TRBJ2-1; the match to TRBD1 covers 11 bases. The CDR3 is 16 residues long. The V gene end was trimmed by 2 bases and the J gene end by 4 bases; junction bases not matched to a gene: 5. Germline lookup yields CDR1 SGDLS and CDR2 YYNGEE.

V is TRBV30 and J is TRBJ1-2; 7 nucleotides agree with TRBD1. CDR3 length equals 12 residues. Germline V gene sequence: CDR1 GTSNPN, CDR2 SVGIG (reference sequence). Trimming took 5 bases from V and 8 from J; bases not matched to a gene: 8. CDR3: CAWDRVVGGYTF. DNA of the CDR3: TGTGCCTGGGACAGGGTGGTCGGCGGCTACACCTTC. Together with reference TRBV30 and TRBJ1-2, the CDR3 gives the full variable domain: SQTIHQWPATLVQPVGSPLSLECTVEGTSNPNLYWYRQAAGRGLQLLFYSVGIGQISSEVPQNLSASRPQDRQFILSSKKLLLSDSGFYLCAWDRVVGGYTFGSGTRLTVV.

The chain carries TRBV5-1 and TRBJ2-1; 13 bases map to TRBD2. Trimming took 2 bases from V and 6 from J; bases not matched to a gene: 8. The V gene's germline CDR1 is SGHRS and CDR2 YFSETQ. The CDR3 contains 17 residues. CDR3 region: CASSFGRRTSGSNEQFF. The DNA for the CDR3 is TGCGCCAGCAGCTTCGGACGAAGGACTAGCGGGAGCAATGAGCAGTTCTTC.

The chain links TRBV11-2 to TRBJ1-2; D unclear. The CDR3 runs to 12 residues. Germline CDR1 SGHAT, CDR2 FQNNGV. The V end was cut by 3 bases, the J end by 6 bases, with 8 bases between. CDR3 protein: CASSLEGNGYTF. DNA for the CDR3: TGTGCCAGCAGCTTGGAGGGTAATGGCTACACCTTC.

The J gene is TRBJ2-3, the V gene TRBV30, with 10 bases aligning to TRBD2. The CDR3 runs 18 residues. The germline V gene has CDR1 GTSNPN and CDR2 SVGIG (reference sequence). The trim removed 1 base at V and 0 bases at J, leaving 10 bases unmatched. CDR3 DNA: TGTGCCTGGAGTGCCTATAGCGGGGGGTCTCCTAGCACAGATACGCAGTATTTT. Protein sequence: CAWSAYSGGSPSTDTQYF.

This chain joins TRBV18 and TRBJ1-5; TRBD1 agrees at 10 bases. CDR3 size: 15 residues. Looked up from germline, CDR1 is KGHSH and CDR2 is LQKENI. The trim removed 6 bases at V and 7 bases at J, leaving 9 bases unmatched. As DNA, the CDR3 is TGTGCCAGCTCCCTGGGACAGGGGAGCGAGCAGCCCCAGCATTTT. Translation: CASSLGQGSEQPQHF.

The chain carries TRBV7-3 and TRBJ2-2, with D perhaps matching TRBD1 (6 bases). The CDR3 extends over 14 amino acids. Germline CDR1 reads SGHTA; CDR2 reads FQGTGA. V lost 4 bases and J 3 bases, leaving 9 bases between the germline ends. The CDR3 protein is CASSSDSHTGELFF. The DNA of the CDR3 is TGTGCCAGCAGCTCGGACAGTCACACCGGGGAGCTGTTTTTT. The complete variable domain, with remaining parts taken from reference TRBV7-3 and TRBJ2-2, reads GAGVSQTPSNKVTEKGKYVELRCDPISGHTALYWYRQSLGQGPEFLIYFQGTGAADDSGLPNDRFFAVRPEGSVSTLKIQRTERGDSAVYLCASSSDSHTGELFFGEGSRLTVL.

This chain uses TRBV6-5 with TRBJ1-5, with no clear D. Trimming left V 7 bases short and J 7 bases short, with 14 bases between. Germline V gene lookup returns CDR1 MNHEY and CDR2 SVGAGI. This CDR3 has 13 amino acids. Written as DNA, the CDR3 is TGTGCCAGCAAAGGAGGTTCCCGGCAGCCCCAGCATTTT. Encoded protein: CASKGGSRQPQHF.

V usage is TRBV11-2 and J usage is TRBJ2-1; D uncertain. V gave up 7 bases and J gave up 4 bases, with 11 bases separating them. The CDR3 contains 13 residues. Germline V lookup: CDR1 SGHAT, CDR2 FQNNGV. The CDR3 sequence is CASTSTLYNEQFF. CDR3 nucleotides: TGTGCCAGCACCTCGACACTTTACAATGAGCAGTTCTTC.